The 22 T cell receptor beta chains below were found in one sample sequenced in a study of T cells in women clearing cervical HPV infection (dated by TCRdb to 2016 to 2019). The method was the immunoSEQ multiplex PCR assay. The table was pulled from immuneACCESS by TCRdb, which kept in-frame rearrangements only. Such tables lose some clones; where checked, under half of the loss comes from unresolved V genes, and the rest has no known cause. This sample's listing comprises tens of thousands of clones. The ten largest make up around 5% of the sample. The sequenced sample consisted of blood buffy coat. All receptors derive from a woman between 18 and 69 years old with a cervical HPV16 infection that either progressed to CIN3+ or cleared (not recorded which).

As for this clone: From the germline J gene comes the end of the CDR3, since the read stops 3 residues before it. The rearrangement links TRBV7-2 to TRBJ2-5; D is undetermined. The CDR3 extends over 13 amino acids. From germline, CDR1 is SGHTA and CDR2 FQGNSA. V dropped 1 base and J dropped 3 bases, with 6 bases sitting between them. The CDR3 DNA, read in part, is TGTGCCAGCAGCTTAGGTTTAGAAGAGACC. Translation: CASSLGLEET. The entire CDR3 reads CASSLGLEETQYF.

About this clone itself: The CDR3 goes on 3 residues after the read ends, and that part is filled in from the germline J gene. The chain uses TRBV5-1 and TRBJ1-1; no clear D gene. The V gene lost 3 bases and the J gene lost 6 bases, with 9 bases spanning the gap. Germline loops: CDR1 SGHRS, CDR2 YFSETQ. This CDR3 contains 12 residues. CDR3 DNA, as far as it was read: TGCGCCAGCAGCTCCGAGGGCCCTGAA. This encodes CASSSEGPE. The entire CDR3 protein reads CASSSEGPEAFF.

In the case of this clone: The observed sequence ends 3 residues before the CDR3 terminus, with the missing tail filled in from the germline J gene. The genes are TRBV5-8 and TRBJ1-5; D is unclear. Between the trimmed V and J ends, which lost 4 bases and 0 bases, there was a span of 11 bases. Germline values: CDR1 SGHTS, CDR2 YDEGEE. The CDR3 has 15 amino acids. The CDR3 reads CASSPTVFSNQPQHF. The CDR3 bases that were read are TGTGCCAGCAGCCCTACGGTCTTTAGCAATCAGCCC.

About this clone: The CDR3 end is not reached by the read, which stops 3 residues before it; the germline J gene fills it in. The chain couples TRBV4-1 to TRBJ1-3, with a possible D match to TRBD1 (5 bases). The CDR3 runs to 17 residues. Trimming pared 4 bases from V and 0 bases from J, leaving 16 bases between. From germline, CDR1 is MGHRA and CDR2 YSYEKL. The DNA read from the CDR3 is TGCGCCAGCAGCCGCGGGGGGGTCCTACCCTCTGGAAACACC. Translating it yields CASSRGGVLPSGNT. The entire CDR3 sequence reads CASSRGGVLPSGNTIYF.

Comment on this clone: The read comes to an end 3 residues before the CDR3 does, leaving the germline J gene to fill in the end. The chain joins TRBV19 to TRBJ2-3, with D possibly being TRBD1 (8 bases). Germline V gene lookup returns CDR1 LNHDA and CDR2 SQIVND (reference sequence). This CDR3 has 14 residues. CDR3 residues: CASSNYRGGETQYF. The covered CDR3 bases are TGTGCCAGTAGTAACTACAGGGGGGGAGAGACG.

In the case of this clone: The read halts 3 residues ahead of the CDR3 end, with the missing end drawn from the germline J gene. The chain recombines TRBV6-1 with TRBJ2-5; unclear D gene. V gave up 1 base and J gave up 4 bases, with 7 bases separating them. The CDR3 extends over 13 amino acids. Germline loops: CDR1 MNHNS, CDR2 SASEGT. The sequenced CDR3 bases are TGTGCCAGCAGTGAAGAGATACTAGAGACC. Amino acids: CASSEEILET. Given in full, the CDR3 is CASSEEILETQYF.

As concerns this clone: The read ends 3 residues shy of where the CDR3 ends; the end is completed using the germline J gene. The chain carries TRBV20-1 and TRBJ2-3; TRBD1 is a possible D gene (6 bases). This CDR3 is 13 amino acids long. V was clipped by 0 bases and J by 8 bases, with 12 bases between them. The germline V gene encodes CDR1 DFQATT and CDR2 SNEGSKA (reference sequence). CDR3 DNA (partial): TGCAGTGCTAGAGAGACAGGATTTTTTACG. It encodes CSARETGFFT. The entire CDR3 is CSARETGFFTQYF.

Remarks on this clone: From the germline J gene comes the end of the CDR3, since the read stops 3 residues before it. The rearrangement links TRBV6-4 to TRBJ1-5; the D gene is possibly TRBD1 (6 bases). Trimming shortened V by 6 bases and J by 1 base, and 16 bases separated the two germline ends. Germline CDR1 is MRHNA and CDR2 is SNTAGT. This CDR3 comprises 16 residues. The CDR3 here is CASSRQGMVSNQPQHF. The sequenced part of the CDR3 DNA is TGTGCCAGCAGCCGGCAGGGGATGGTCAGCAATCAGCCC.

Comments on this clone: The CDR3 is cut off 3 residues early in the read; its end comes from the germline J gene. J is TRBJ2-3 and V is TRBV30; 10 positions match TRBD2. V shed 2 bases, J shed 0 bases, and the junction held 2 bases outside the gene matches. The length of the CDR3 is 15 residues. Germline CDR1 GTSNPN, CDR2 SVGIG (reference sequence). The CDR3 protein is CAWSPGLASTDTQYF. CDR3 bases read: TGTGCCTGGAGTCCGGGACTAGCGAGCACAGATACG.

With regard to this clone: The CDR3 is cut off 3 residues early in the read; its end comes from the germline J gene. The chain has TRBV7-1 and TRBJ1-4, with a weak D call TRBD1 (6 bases). TRBV7-1 is annotated as an ORF whose role is uncertain. The CDR3 covers 20 residues. The CDR3 loop is CASSSLKRGGYMSGANVLFF. CDR3 DNA, as far as it was read: TGTGCCAGCAGCTCCCTAAAGCGGGGGGGCTACATGTCTGGGGCCAACGTA.

Of note for this clone: Read sequence stops 3 residues before the CDR3 end, and the germline J gene provides the missing end. The J gene is TRBJ2-2, the V gene TRBV30, with a possible D match to TRBD2 (6 bases). The CDR3 sequence is 11 residues long. In germline, CDR1 is GTSNPN, CDR2 SVGIG (reference sequence). Trimming left V 8 bases short and J 5 bases short, with 9 bases between. The CDR3 bases that were read are TGTGCCAGTCGGGGGACCGGGGAG. Protein: CASRGTGE. The full CDR3 reads CASRGTGELFF.

By frequency, this clone is medium-sized. The DNA ends 3 residues before the CDR3 does, and the rest of the CDR3 is filled in from the germline J gene. V gene TRBV20-1 combines with J gene TRBJ2-3, with D perhaps matching TRBD2 (5 bases). There are 14 residues in the CDR3. Germline V lookup: CDR1 DFQATT, CDR2 SNEGSKA (reference sequence). Trimming shortened V by 6 bases and J by 6 bases, and 19 bases separated the two germline ends. The CDR3: CSAPFQTTRDTQYF. CDR3 DNA (partial): TGCAGTGCCCCTTTCCAGACTACGAGGGATACG.

Concerning this clone itself: The read terminates 3 residues before the CDR3 end, so the remaining end is supplied by the germline J gene. The chain has TRBV7-9 and TRBJ1-2; 9 nucleotides match TRBD1. Germline CDR1 reads SEHNR; CDR2 reads FQNEAQ (reference sequence). This CDR3 comprises 15 residues. CDR3 bases read: TGTGCCAGCAGCAAAGACAGGGGGAAGGCAGATACC. Its translation: CASSKDRGKADT. The full CDR3 reads CASSKDRGKADTYTF.

On this clone itself: The DNA ends 3 residues before the CDR3 does, and the rest of the CDR3 is filled in from the germline J gene. This sequence joins TRBV12-5 and TRBJ1-1; possible D gene TRBD1, 6 bases. This CDR3 region has 12 residues. Germline V gene data show CDR1 as LGHNT and CDR2 as FRNRAP. This CDR3 is CASGLGGPEAFF. CDR3 DNA, as far as it was read: TGTGCTAGTGGTTTGGGGGGGCCGGAA. Complete variable domain (other parts from reference TRBV12-5 and TRBJ1-1): DARVTQTPRHKVTEMGQEVTMRCQPILGHNTVFWYRQTMMQGLELLAYFRNRAPLDDSGMPKDRFSAEMPDATLATLKIQPSEPRDSAVYFCASGLGGPEAFFGQGTRLTVV.

Comments on this clone: The CDR3 end lies 3 residues beyond the end of the read and is filled in from the germline J gene. The chain recombines TRBV30 with TRBJ1-1; possibly TRBD1 for D (5 bases). Germline CDR1 reads GTSNPN; CDR2 reads SVGIG (reference sequence). The CDR3 has 10 residues. The covered CDR3 bases are TGTGCCTGGAGTCGGGGGAGA. Amino acid sequence: CAWSRGR. The whole CDR3 sequence is CAWSRGRAFF.

As for this clone: The read ends 3 residues before the CDR3 terminus; that terminus is restored from the germline J gene. This chain uses TRBV5-1 with TRBJ1-4; tentatively, D is TRBD1 (5 bases). The CDR3 spans 16 residues. CDR1 is SGHRS, CDR2 YFSETQ, per germline. V shed 7 bases and J shed 0 bases, with 16 bases lying between them. The CDR3 DNA, read in part, is TGCGCCAGCTCTCTGCGGGGGTTTGCAACTAATGAAAAA. It translates to CASSLRGFATNEK. The full CDR3 sequence reads CASSLRGFATNEKLFF.

Details on this clone: The read stops 3 residues short of the end of the CDR3; the missing end is completed from the germline J gene. The V call is TRBV19, the J call TRBJ1-4, with 7 nucleotides matching TRBD1. The V gene's germline CDR1 is LNHDA and CDR2 SQIVND (reference sequence). CDR3 length: 15 amino acids. CDR3 in amino acids: CASGGDSPYNSPLFF. The DNA read from the CDR3 is TGTGCCAGTGGCGGGGACAGTCCCTATAATTCACCA.

For this clone: The read ends 3 residues early relative to the CDR3; the germline J gene fills the gap. The chain is built from TRBV4-1 and TRBJ2-1; 9 bases are a match to TRBD2. With 3 bases clipped from V and 7 bases from J, the junction kept 7 bases outside the gene matches. In germline, CDR1 is MGHRA, CDR2 YSYEKL. The CDR3 contains 15 residues. CDR3 bases read: TGCGCCAGCAGCCATGGTCTAGCGGGGAAGAATGAG. Translating gives CASSHGLAGKNE. The whole CDR3 sequence reads CASSHGLAGKNEQFF.

Points on this clone: The CDR3 end lies 3 residues beyond the end of the read and is filled in from the germline J gene. The V call is TRBV12-3 or TRBV12-4, the J call TRBJ1-1, with D unresolved. This CDR3 spans 12 amino acids. The CDR3 loop is CASRAAPQEAFF. The CDR3 DNA, read in part, is TGTGCCAGCAGGGCGGCGCCCCAGGAA.

About this clone itself: Read sequence stops 3 residues before the CDR3 end, and the germline J gene provides the missing end. The chain couples TRBV14 to TRBJ2-7, with TRBD1 identical over 8 bases. Germline CDR1 SGHDN, CDR2 FVKESK. The CDR3 has 14 amino acids. V lost 3 bases and J lost 3; bases outside the gene matches: 4. The CDR3 loop reads CASSHGQGGYEQYF. Partial CDR3 DNA: TGTGCCAGCAGCCATGGACAGGGAGGCTACGAG.

Comments on this clone: The CDR3 extends 3 residues past the end of the read, so its final part is completed from the germline J gene. This sample includes further DNA sequences coding for the same CDR3. This chain connects TRBV19 to TRBJ2-3; 11 bases line up with TRBD1. The germline V gene encodes CDR1 LNHDA and CDR2 SQIVND (reference sequence). The CDR3 extends over 15 amino acids. The CDR3 bases that were read are TGTGCCACAAACGCGAGGACAGGGGGCTTGGAGACG. It is translated as CATNARTGGLET. The complete CDR3 protein is CATNARTGGLETQYF.

Notes on this clone: The read terminates 3 residues ahead of where the CDR3 ends, so the germline J gene completes it. The chain combines TRBV5-3 with TRBJ1-5; TRBD1 matches at 8 bases. Being an ORF, TRBV5-3 has a function that is uncertain. Unmatched junction bases numbered 8, after V lost 7 bases and J lost 2 bases. The CDR3 contains 15 residues. Here the CDR3 reads CARRQGFRRNQPQHF. The sequenced CDR3 bases are TGTGCCAGACGACAGGGGTTTCGGCGCAATCAGCCC.